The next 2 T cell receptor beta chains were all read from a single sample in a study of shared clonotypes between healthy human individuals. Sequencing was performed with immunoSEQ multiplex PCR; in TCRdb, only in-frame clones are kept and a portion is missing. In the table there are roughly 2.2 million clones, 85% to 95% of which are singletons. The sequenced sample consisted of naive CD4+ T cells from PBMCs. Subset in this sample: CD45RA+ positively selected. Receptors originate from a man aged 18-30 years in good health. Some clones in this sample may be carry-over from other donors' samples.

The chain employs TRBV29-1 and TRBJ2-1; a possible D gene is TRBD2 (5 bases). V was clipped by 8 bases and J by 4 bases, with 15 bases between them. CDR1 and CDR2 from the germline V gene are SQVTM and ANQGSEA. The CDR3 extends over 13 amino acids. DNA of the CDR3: TGCAGCTTCTCCCCGACGGGATACAATGAGCAGTTCTTC. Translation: CSFSPTGYNEQFF.

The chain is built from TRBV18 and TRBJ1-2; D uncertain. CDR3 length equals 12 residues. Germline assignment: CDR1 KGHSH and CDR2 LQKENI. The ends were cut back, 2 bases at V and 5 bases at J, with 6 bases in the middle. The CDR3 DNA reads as TGTGCCAGCTCACCAGACCTGTATGGCTACACCTTC. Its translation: CASSPDLYGYTF.